The 31 T cell receptor beta chains given below trace back to one sample, sequenced in a study of T cell changes during pregnancy in multiple sclerosis. This table comes from immunoSEQ multiplex PCR, and its TCRdb copy is limited to in-frame clones, with some not included. This table has 30,000 or so clones, around nine tenths appearing once. The material was CD4+ T cells from peripheral blood mononuclear cells, obtained in the first trimester of pregnancy. Receptors originate from a female donor in good health, enrolled as a control in a pregnancy study.

The chain joins TRBV5-6 to TRBJ1-4; TRBD1 matches at 7 bases. This CDR3 is built from 14 residues. The junction had 3 bases not matched to a gene; V was cut back by 5 bases and J by 2 bases. Germline V gene data show CDR1 as SGHDT and CDR2 as YYEEEE. The CDR3 loop reads CASREGATNEKLFF. CDR3 coding DNA: TGTGCCAGCAGAGAGGGGGCGACTAATGAAAAACTGTTTTTT.

V and J are TRBV27 and TRBJ2-3; 15 nucleotides match TRBD2. Germline CDR1 MNHEY, CDR2 SMNVEV (reference sequence). This CDR3 contains 20 residues. Trimming removed 5 bases from V and 1 base from J; junction bases left unmatched: 13. CDR3 nucleotide sequence: TGTGCCAGCAGTCCGGGGTTGGGACTAGCGGGGGGCCGGGGCACAGATACGCAGTATTTT. Its protein is CASSPGLGLAGGRGTDTQYF.

The V and J genes are TRBV2 and TRBJ2-1, with D hard to call. V lost 5 bases and J lost 8, with 16 bases in between. Germline CDR1 and CDR2: SNHLY and FYNNEI. The CDR3 length is 14 residues. The CDR3 DNA sequence: TGTGCCAGCAGTCCCACTACAATCTCGCATGAGCAGTTCTTC. Translating gives CASSPTTISHEQFF.

The CDR3 coding sequence is TGTGCCAGTCTTACTCGGGACAGGAACTATGGCTACACCTTC. Protein: CASLTRDRNYGYTF. This chain uses TRBV6-6 with TRBJ1-2; 8 nucleotides line up with TRBD1. The V gene end was trimmed by 9 bases and the J gene end by 2 bases; junction bases not matched to a gene: 8. CDR1 is MNHNY, CDR2 SVGAGI, per germline (reference sequence). The CDR3 loop spans 14 amino acids.

J is TRBJ1-2 and V is TRBV4-2; TRBD1 agrees at 8 bases. Losses at the gene ends were 7 bases for V and 4 bases for J; bases not matched to a gene: 5. The CDR3 has 13 amino acids. Germline assignment: CDR1 LGHNA and CDR2 YNFKEQ. CDR3 sequence: CASTRTGIYGYTF. The DNA of the CDR3 is TGTGCCAGCACCCGGACAGGGATCTATGGCTACACCTTC.

V and J are TRBV7-2 and TRBJ1-1; no clear D gene. The CDR3 runs to 14 residues. CDR1 and CDR2 from the germline V gene are SGHTA and FQGNSA. The V end was cut by 5 bases, the J end by 0 bases, with 10 bases between. CDR3 coding DNA: TGTGCCAGCAGCCCCCTGTCGGTGAACACTGAAGCTTTCTTT. Translation: CASSPLSVNTEAFF.

The DNA of the CDR3 is TGTGCCTGGGCTAATCCGGGACAGGGGCCGAACACTGAAGCTTTCTTT. Residues: CAWANPGQGPNTEAFF. The rearrangement joins TRBV30 to TRBJ1-1; 10 bases fit TRBD1. The CDR3 extends over 16 amino acids. Looked up from germline, CDR1 is GTSNPN and CDR2 is SVGIG (reference sequence). V was clipped by 5 bases and J by 1 base; unmatched bases: 10. The full variable domain, with the rest looked up from reference TRBV30 and TRBJ1-1, is SQTIHQWPATLVQPVGSPLSLECTVEGTSNPNLYWYRQAAGRGLQLLFYSVGIGQISSEVPQNLSASRPQDRQFILSSKKLLLSDSGFYLCAWANPGQGPNTEAFFGQGTRLTVV.

This rearrangement joins TRBV5-1 to TRBJ2-3; D might be TRBD1 (5 bases). The CDR3 is 13 amino acids. V was pared by 3 bases and J by 0 bases, with 5 bases between. From germline, CDR1 is SGHRS and CDR2 YFSETQ. The DNA of the CDR3 is TGCGCCAGCAGCTCAGGGAGCACAGATACGCAGTATTTT. It encodes CASSSGSTDTQYF. Variable domain in full (rest from reference TRBV5-1 and TRBJ2-3): KAGVTQTPRYLIKTRGQQVTLSCSPISGHRSVSWYQQTPGQGLQFLFEYFSETQRNKGNFPGRFSGRQFSNSRSEMNVSTLELGDSALYLCASSSGSTDTQYFGPGTRLTVL.

The chain is built from TRBV1 and TRBJ2-2; the table's D gene call, TRBD2, was not cross checked with the DNA. TRBV1 is listed as a pseudogene. The length of the CDR3 is 16 residues. The CDR3 region is CTSSHKAGENTGELFF. The DNA of the CDR3 is TGCACCAGCAGCCATAAGGCGGGGGAGAACACCGGGGAGCTGTTTTTT.

V usage is TRBV18 and J usage is TRBJ1-2, with 7 bases identical to TRBD1. The CDR3 totals 13 residues. Germline loops: CDR1 KGHSH, CDR2 LQKENI. V dropped 1 base and J dropped 8; count of bases not matched to a gene: 4. The CDR3 sequence is CASSPQGAEGYTF. The CDR3 DNA reads as TGTGCCAGCTCACCACAGGGGGCGGAGGGCTACACCTTC. Looking up the rest from reference TRBV18 and TRBJ1-2 gives the full variable domain: NAGVMQNPRHLVRRRGQEARLRCSPMKGHSHVYWYRQLPEEGLKFMVYLQKENIIDESGMPKERFSAEFPKEGPSILRIQQVVRGDSAAYFCASSPQGAEGYTFGSGTRLTVV.

This sequence joins TRBV11-3 and TRBJ1-1, with D uncertain. Per germline, CDR1 SGHNT and CDR2 YENEEA. V lost 8 bases, J lost 1 base, and 11 bases lay in between. The CDR3 contains 13 residues. The CDR3 sequence: CASSREGNTEAFF. CDR3 nucleotide sequence: TGTGCCAGCTCCCGGGAGGGGAACACTGAAGCTTTCTTT.

The CDR3 coding sequence is TGTGCCAGCAGCCCCGGGACTAGCGGGAGCGGGGAGCTGTTTTTT. This codes for CASSPGTSGSGELFF. This rearrangement joins TRBV11-1 to TRBJ2-2; 14 bases line up with TRBD2. CDR1 and CDR2 (germline): SGHAT, FQDESV (reference sequence). The CDR3 is 15 amino acids. The J segment lost 7 bases and the V segment lost 5 bases, leaving 3 bases of the junction unmatched.

In nucleotides, the CDR3 is TGCGCCAGCAGCTTTGTTCGTGGAGGTAATGAAAAACTGTTTTTT. It translates to CASSFVRGGNEKLFF. The gene calls are TRBV5-1 and TRBJ1-4; D is ambiguous. V was clipped by 2 bases and J by 4 bases, with 12 bases between them. The CDR3 length is 15 residues. From germline, CDR1 is SGHRS and CDR2 YFSETQ.

The chain recombines TRBV13 with TRBJ2-7, with D possibly matching TRBD1 (6 bases). Germline lookup yields CDR1 PRHDT and CDR2 FYEKMQ (reference sequence). CDR3 length: 12 amino acids. With 2 bases removed from V and 6 bases from J, the gap between germline ends came to 8 bases. CDR3 sequence reads: CASSLRGFEQYF. CDR3 nucleotides: TGTGCCAGCAGCTTAAGGGGGTTCGAGCAGTACTTC.

This clone appeared a single time. J is TRBJ1-5 and V is TRBV7-2, with D tentatively TRBD1 (5 bases). This CDR3 contains 14 residues. The germline V gene has CDR1 SGHTA and CDR2 FQGNSA. The V gene lost 0 bases and the J gene lost 3 bases, with 6 bases spanning the gap. Here the CDR3 DNA reads TGTGCCAGCAGCTTAGCGACAGCCAATCAGCCCCAGCATTTT. Translated: CASSLATANQPQHF.

This clone came up a few times. The V and J genes are TRBV7-9 and TRBJ1-2; D gene uncertain. Trimming removed 4 bases at V and 8 bases at J, with 8 bases between. The CDR3 loop spans 11 amino acids. Germline V CDR1 and CDR2: SEHNR, FQNEAQ (reference sequence). Here the CDR3 reads CASSSGVGYTF. The CDR3 nucleotides read TGTGCCAGCAGCTCCGGTGTAGGCTACACCTTC.

The chain joins TRBV2 to TRBJ1-2; TRBD1 agrees at 7 bases. Germline CDR1 and CDR2: SNHLY and FYNNEI. The length of the CDR3 is 13 residues. V dropped 5 bases and J dropped 3; count of bases not matched to a gene: 3. CDR3 region: CASSIDRDYGYTF. In DNA, the CDR3 is TGTGCCAGCAGTATAGACAGGGACTATGGCTACACCTTC.

This chain joins TRBV6-1 and TRBJ2-1, with D perhaps matching TRBD2 (5 bases). The CDR3 is 13 amino acids. The V gene's germline CDR1 is MNHNS and CDR2 SASEGT. Trimming cost V 0 bases and J 10 bases, with 10 bases left between them. The CDR3 nucleotides read TGTGCCAGCAGTGAAGCCGGACTCCGCGAGCAGTTCTTC. It yields the protein CASSEAGLREQFF.

The chain has TRBV6-6 and TRBJ1-6, with D possibly matching TRBD1 (5 bases). V lost 4 bases and J lost 6, with 16 bases in between. CDR1 MNHNY and CDR2 SVGAGI come from the germline V gene (reference sequence). The CDR3 length is 16 residues. This chain's CDR3 is CASSSITGLINSPLHF. CDR3 DNA sequence: TGTGCCAGCAGTTCCATCACGGGACTGATTAATTCACCCCTCCACTTT.

This clone was counted a single time. V usage is TRBV5-1 and J usage is TRBJ1-1; 7 nucleotides line up with TRBD1. From germline, CDR1 is SGHRS and CDR2 YFSETQ. There are 15 residues in the CDR3. Germline trimming cut 3 bases from V and 2 bases from J; bases unmatched to any gene: 7. The CDR3: CASSWGQIDNTEAFF. CDR3 DNA: TGCGCCAGCAGCTGGGGACAGATAGACAACACTGAAGCTTTCTTT.

The rearrangement links TRBV7-8 to TRBJ1-2; weak D call: TRBD1 (5 bases). The V end was cut by 1 base, the J end by 8 bases, with 17 bases between. This CDR3 spans 15 amino acids. Germline-derived CDR1 and CDR2 are SGHVS and FQNEAQ. DNA of the CDR3: TGTGCCAGCAGCTTAGAGGGGAGGCGCTCCCCCGGCTACACCTTC. Amino acid sequence: CASSLEGRRSPGYTF. Full variable domain (outside the CDR3, taken from reference TRBV7-8 and TRBJ1-2): GAGVSQSPRYKVAKRGQDVALRCDPISGHVSLFWYQQALGQGPEFLTYFQNEAQLDKSGLPSDRFFAERPEGSVSTLKIQRTQQEDSAVYLCASSLEGRRSPGYTFGSGTRLTVV.

This clone was detected a few times. The chain uses TRBV4-2 and TRBJ1-4; D call uncertain. With 0 bases removed from V and 5 bases from J, the gap between germline ends came to 16 bases. CDR1 and CDR2 from the germline V gene are LGHNA and YNFKEQ. The CDR3 extends over 17 amino acids. The chain's CDR3 is CASSQDEAAGYNEKLFF. CDR3 DNA: TGTGCCAGCAGCCAAGATGAGGCGGCGGGGTACAATGAAAAACTGTTTTTT.

The J gene is TRBJ2-7, the V gene TRBV5-1, with 9 bases lining up with TRBD2. There are 15 residues in the CDR3. Per the germline V gene, CDR1 is SGHRS and CDR2 is YFSETQ. The V segment lost 1 base and the J segment 2 bases; nucleotides outside the gene matches: 4. CDR3 sequence: CASSLTLAGTYEQYF. The CDR3 region has the DNA TGCGCCAGCAGCTTGACCCTAGCGGGGACCTACGAGCAGTACTTC.

This clone was seen only once. The chain links TRBV29-1 to TRBJ2-5; D unclear. The J call may be mistaken, given a closer DNA end match to TRBJ2-7. The germline V gene encodes CDR1 SQVTM and CDR2 ANQGSEA. CDR3 length: 13 amino acids. This chain's CDR3 is CSVVHPVSYEQYF. DNA of the CDR3: TGCAGCGTTGTTCACCCCGTCTCCTACGAGCAGTACTTC.

V and J are TRBV10-3 and TRBJ1-5; maybe TRBD1 (5 bases). This CDR3 is 17 amino acids long. Trimming took off 3 bases at V and 3 bases at J, with 18 bases between the two ends. Germline CDR1 reads ENHRY; CDR2 reads SYGVKD. CDR3 amino acids: CAISEAVGHLNNQPQHF. The CDR3 DNA is TGTGCCATCAGTGAAGCCGTGGGGCACCTAAACAATCAGCCCCAGCATTTT.

This clone appeared a single time. V usage is TRBV11-1 and J usage is TRBJ1-1, with D possibly TRBD1 on 6 matching bases. Trimming shortened V by 6 bases and J by 5 bases, and 19 bases separated the two germline ends. The CDR3 contains 15 residues. Germline loops: CDR1 SGHAT, CDR2 FQDESV (reference sequence). This CDR3 is CASSSQGSWYTEAFF. Written as DNA, the CDR3 is TGTGCCAGCAGTTCCCAGGGGTCCTGGTATACTGAAGCTTTCTTT.

This sequence joins TRBV5-1 and TRBJ2-3; possible D gene TRBD2, 5 bases. Trimming pared 0 bases from V and 1 base from J, leaving 9 bases between. The CDR3 is 15 amino acids. From germline, CDR1 is SGHRS and CDR2 YFSETQ. CDR3 region: CASSLDVSGTDTQYF. CDR3 nucleotide sequence: TGCGCCAGCAGCTTGGATGTTAGCGGCACAGATACGCAGTATTTT. Combining the CDR3 with reference TRBV5-1 and TRBJ2-3 gives the whole variable domain KAGVTQTPRYLIKTRGQQVTLSCSPISGHRSVSWYQQTPGQGLQFLFEYFSETQRNKGNFPGRFSGRQFSNSRSEMNVSTLELGDSALYLCASSLDVSGTDTQYFGPGTRLTVL.

For the CDR3, the DNA is TGTGCCAGCAGCGAATGGGGAGGGCGGAACACTGAAGCTTTCTTT. Protein sequence: CASSEWGGRNTEAFF. The chain joins TRBV7-3 to TRBJ1-1; D unresolved. Germline loops: CDR1 SGHTA, CDR2 FQGTGA. The CDR3 is 15 residues long. V lost 5 bases to trimming and J lost 1 base, with 14 bases between them.

This clone was detected only a few times. This chain uses TRBV19 with TRBJ1-1; D uncertain. Trimming stripped 6 bases from V and 1 base from J, with 9 bases between. This CDR3 contains 13 residues. Germline V gives CDR1 LNHDA, CDR2 SQIVND (reference sequence). The CDR3 sequence: CASRPGRNTEAFF. CDR3 DNA sequence: TGTGCCAGTAGGCCCGGGAGGAACACTGAAGCTTTCTTT.

This clone was observed a few times. The chain carries TRBV4-1 and TRBJ2-7; possibly TRBD1 for D (6 bases). Germline lookup yields CDR1 MGHRA and CDR2 YSYEKL. CDR3 size: 13 residues. Trimming removed 4 bases at V and 1 base at J, with 8 bases between. The CDR3 sequence: CASSPQGSYEQYF. As DNA, the CDR3 is TGCGCCAGCAGCCCGCAGGGGTCCTACGAGCAGTACTTC.

This rearrangement joins TRBV21-1 to TRBJ2-3; no check of the table's D call, TRBD2, against the DNA was made. TRBV21-1 is labeled a pseudogene. This CDR3 comprises 20 residues. The CDR3 DNA reads as TGTGCCAGCAGCAAAACTAAGCGGGGGGGCCGATATATCAGCACAGATACGCAGTATTTT. It is translated as CASSKTKRGGRYISTDTQYF.